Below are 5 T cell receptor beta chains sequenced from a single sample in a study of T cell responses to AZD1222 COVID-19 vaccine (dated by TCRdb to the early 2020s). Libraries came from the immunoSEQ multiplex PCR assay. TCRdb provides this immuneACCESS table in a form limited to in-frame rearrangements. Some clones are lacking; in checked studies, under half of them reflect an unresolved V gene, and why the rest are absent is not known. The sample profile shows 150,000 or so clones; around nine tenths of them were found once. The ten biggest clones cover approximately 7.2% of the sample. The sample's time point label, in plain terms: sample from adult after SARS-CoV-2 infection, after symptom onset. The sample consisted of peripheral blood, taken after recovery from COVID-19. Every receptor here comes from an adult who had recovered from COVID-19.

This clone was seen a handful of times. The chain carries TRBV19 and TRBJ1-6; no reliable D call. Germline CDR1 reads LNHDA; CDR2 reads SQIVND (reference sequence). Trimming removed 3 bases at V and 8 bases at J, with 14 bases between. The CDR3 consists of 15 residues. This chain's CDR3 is CASSILGNIDSPLHF. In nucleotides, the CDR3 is TGTGCCAGTAGTATCTTGGGGAATATTGATTCACCCCTCCACTTT.

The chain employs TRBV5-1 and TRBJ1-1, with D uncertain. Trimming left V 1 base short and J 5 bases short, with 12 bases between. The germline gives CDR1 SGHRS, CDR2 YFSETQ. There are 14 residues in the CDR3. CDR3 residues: CASSLMQASTEAFF. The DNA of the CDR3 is TGCGCCAGCAGCTTGATGCAGGCGAGTACTGAAGCTTTCTTT.

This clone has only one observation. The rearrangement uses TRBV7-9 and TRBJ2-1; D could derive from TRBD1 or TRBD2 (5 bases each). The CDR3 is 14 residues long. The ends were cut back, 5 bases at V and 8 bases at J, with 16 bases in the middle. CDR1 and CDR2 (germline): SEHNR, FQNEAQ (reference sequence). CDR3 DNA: TGTGCCAGCAGCCTTCGGGGCCGGGCCGATGAGCAGTTCTTC. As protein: CASSLRGRADEQFF. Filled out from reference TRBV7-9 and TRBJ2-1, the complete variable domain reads DTGVSQNPRHKITKRGQNVTFRCDPISEHNRLYWYRQTLGQGPEFLTYFQNEAQLEKSRLLSDRFSAERPKGSFSTLEIQRTEQGDSAMYLCASSLRGRADEQFFGPGTRLTVL.

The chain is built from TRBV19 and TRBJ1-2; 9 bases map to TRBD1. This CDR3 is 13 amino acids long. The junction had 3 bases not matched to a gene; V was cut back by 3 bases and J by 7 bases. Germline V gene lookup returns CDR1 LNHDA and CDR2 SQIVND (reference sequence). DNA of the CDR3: TGTGCCAGTAGTATCGGGACAGGGCGTGGCTACACCTTC. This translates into CASSIGTGRGYTF.

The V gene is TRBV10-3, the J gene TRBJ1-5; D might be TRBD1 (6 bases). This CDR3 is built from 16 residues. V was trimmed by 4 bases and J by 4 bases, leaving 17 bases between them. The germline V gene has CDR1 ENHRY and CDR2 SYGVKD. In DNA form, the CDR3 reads TGTGCCATCAGTGTAGGGGGGCCCTCCATTAATCAGCCCCAGCATTTT. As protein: CAISVGGPSINQPQHF.